A single sample is the source of the 3 T cell receptor beta chains below, sequenced in a study of blood T cell repertoires in COVID-19. Sequencing used immunoSEQ multiplex PCR; TCRdb keeps in-frame clones, though not all of them. This sample carries about 200,000 clones, roughly four fifths of them seen once, and the ten largest clones take 6% to 8.5%. Input material: peripheral blood. These receptors all stem from a woman in her forties or fifties with active or convalescent COVID-19.

The rearrangement joins TRBV6-5 to TRBJ2-5; 8 bases are shared with TRBD1. The CDR3 is made up of 13 amino acids. Trimming took 6 bases from V and 4 from J; bases not matched to a gene: 4. Germline V lookup: CDR1 MNHEY, CDR2 SVGAGI. CDR3: CASSDRGRETQYF. For the CDR3, the DNA is TGTGCCAGCAGCGACAGGGGCCGAGAGACCCAGTACTTC.

V usage is TRBV28 and J usage is TRBJ2-2, with D possibly being TRBD2 (5 bases). Germline values: CDR1 MDHEN, CDR2 SYDVKM. Trimming took off 9 bases at V and 7 bases at J, with 15 bases between the two ends. This CDR3 is 13 amino acids long. The CDR3 here is CASGRRGIGELFF. In DNA, the CDR3 is TGTGCCAGTGGCCGGCGAGGGATCGGGGAGCTGTTTTTT.

V gene TRBV5-6 combines with J gene TRBJ2-6; 7 bases are a match to TRBD1. The CDR3 loop spans 15 amino acids. Germline CDR1 reads SGHDT; CDR2 reads YYEEEE. V lost 4 bases, J lost 4 bases, and 5 bases stayed unmatched. The CDR3 sequence is CASSAQGTGANVLTF. The DNA for the CDR3 is TGTGCCAGCAGCGCACAGGGGACCGGGGCCAACGTCCTGACTTTC.